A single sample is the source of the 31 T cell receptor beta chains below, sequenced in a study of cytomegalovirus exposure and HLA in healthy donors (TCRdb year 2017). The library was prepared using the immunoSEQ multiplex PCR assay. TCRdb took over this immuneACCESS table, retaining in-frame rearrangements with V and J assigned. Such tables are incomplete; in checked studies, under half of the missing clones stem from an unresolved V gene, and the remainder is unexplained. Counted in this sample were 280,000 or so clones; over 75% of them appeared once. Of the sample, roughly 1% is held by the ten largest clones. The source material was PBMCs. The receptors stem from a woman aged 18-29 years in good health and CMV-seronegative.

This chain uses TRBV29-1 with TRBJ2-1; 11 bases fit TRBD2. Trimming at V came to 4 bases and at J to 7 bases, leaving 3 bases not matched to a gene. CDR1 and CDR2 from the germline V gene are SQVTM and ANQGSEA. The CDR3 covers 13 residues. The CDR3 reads CSVGRTSGNEQFF. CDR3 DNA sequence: TGCAGCGTTGGGAGGACTAGCGGGAATGAGCAGTTCTTC.

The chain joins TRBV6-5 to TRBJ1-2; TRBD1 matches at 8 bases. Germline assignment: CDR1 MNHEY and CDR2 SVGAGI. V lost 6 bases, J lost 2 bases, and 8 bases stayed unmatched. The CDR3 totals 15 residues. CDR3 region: CASSRDRGKNYGYTF. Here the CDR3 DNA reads TGTGCCAGCAGCCGCGACAGGGGCAAAAACTATGGCTACACCTTC.

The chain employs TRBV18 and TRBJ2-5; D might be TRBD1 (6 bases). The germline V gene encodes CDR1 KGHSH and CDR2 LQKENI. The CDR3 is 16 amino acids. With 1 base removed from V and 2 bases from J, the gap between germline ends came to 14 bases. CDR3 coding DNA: TGTGCCAGCTCACCACAGGGCACAGGGTCACAAGAGACCCAGTACTTC. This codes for CASSPQGTGSQETQYF.

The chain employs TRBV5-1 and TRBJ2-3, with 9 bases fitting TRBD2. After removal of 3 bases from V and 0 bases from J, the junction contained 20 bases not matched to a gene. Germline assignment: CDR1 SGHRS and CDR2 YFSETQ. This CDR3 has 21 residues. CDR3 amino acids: CASSSPTPGAGGRTSTDTQYF. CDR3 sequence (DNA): TGCGCCAGCAGCTCGCCTACCCCCGGGGCGGGAGGGAGGACTAGCACAGATACGCAGTATTTT.

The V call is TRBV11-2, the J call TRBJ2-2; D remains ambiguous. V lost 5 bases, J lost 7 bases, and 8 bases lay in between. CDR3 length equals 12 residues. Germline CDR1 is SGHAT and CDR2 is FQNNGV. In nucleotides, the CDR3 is TGTGCCAGCAGCCCTCACAGCGGGGAGCTGTTTTTT. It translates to CASSPHSGELFF. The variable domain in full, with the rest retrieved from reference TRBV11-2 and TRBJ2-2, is EAGVAQSPRYKIIEKRQSVAFWCNPISGHATLYWYQQILGQGPKLLIQFQNNGVVDDSQLPKDRFSAERLKGVDSTLKIQPAKLEDSAVYLCASSPHSGELFFGEGSRLTVL.

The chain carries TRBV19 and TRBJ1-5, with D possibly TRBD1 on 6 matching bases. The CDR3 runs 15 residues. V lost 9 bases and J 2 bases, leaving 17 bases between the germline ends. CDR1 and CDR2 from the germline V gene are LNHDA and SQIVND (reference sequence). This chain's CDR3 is CASLDRSKGNQPQHF. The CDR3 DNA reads TGTGCCAGCCTTGACAGGAGTAAAGGCAATCAGCCCCAGCATTTT.

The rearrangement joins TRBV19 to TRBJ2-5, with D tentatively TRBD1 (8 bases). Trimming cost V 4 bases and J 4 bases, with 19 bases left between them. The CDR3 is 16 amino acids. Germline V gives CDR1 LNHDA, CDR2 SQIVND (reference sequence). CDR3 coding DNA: TGTGCCAGTAGTAGATGGACAGGGAGCGGGGTAGAGACCCAGTACTTC. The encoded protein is CASSRWTGSGVETQYF.

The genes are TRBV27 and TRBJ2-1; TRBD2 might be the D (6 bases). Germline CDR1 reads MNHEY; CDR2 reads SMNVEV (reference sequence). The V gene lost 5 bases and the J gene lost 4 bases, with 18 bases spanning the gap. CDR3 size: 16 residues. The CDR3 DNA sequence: TGTGCCAGCAGTCCGCCGCGGTGGGGGAGGTACAATGAGCAGTTCTTC. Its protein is CASSPPRWGRYNEQFF.

The CDR3: CASSDPLADPYEQYF. The CDR3 nucleotides read TGTGCCAGCAGTGATCCCCTAGCGGATCCTTACGAGCAGTACTTC. The chain has TRBV6-4 and TRBJ2-7, with 7 bases matching TRBD2. Unmatched junction bases numbered 9, after V lost 3 bases and J lost 4 bases. Germline V gives CDR1 MRHNA, CDR2 SNTAGT. The CDR3 has 15 residues.

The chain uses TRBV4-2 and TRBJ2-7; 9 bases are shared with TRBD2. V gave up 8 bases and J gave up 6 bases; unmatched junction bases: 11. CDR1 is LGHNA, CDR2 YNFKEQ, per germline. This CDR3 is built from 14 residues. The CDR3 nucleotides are TGTGCCAGCTCCCCAGCGGGAGGATCCCTCGAGCAGTACTTC. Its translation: CASSPAGGSLEQYF.

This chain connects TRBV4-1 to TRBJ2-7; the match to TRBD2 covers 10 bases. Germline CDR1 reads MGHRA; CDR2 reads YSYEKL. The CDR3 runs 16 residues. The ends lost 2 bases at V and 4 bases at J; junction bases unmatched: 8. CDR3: CASSQHPSGSWYEQYF. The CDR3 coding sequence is TGCGCCAGCAGCCAACACCCTAGCGGGAGTTGGTACGAGCAGTACTTC.

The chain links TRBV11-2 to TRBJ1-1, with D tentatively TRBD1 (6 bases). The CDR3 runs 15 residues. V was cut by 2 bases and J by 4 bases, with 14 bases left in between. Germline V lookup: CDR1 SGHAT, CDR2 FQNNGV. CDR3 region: CASSLSQGNGTEAFF. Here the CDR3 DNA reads TGTGCCAGCAGCTTATCCCAGGGGAATGGCACTGAAGCTTTCTTT.

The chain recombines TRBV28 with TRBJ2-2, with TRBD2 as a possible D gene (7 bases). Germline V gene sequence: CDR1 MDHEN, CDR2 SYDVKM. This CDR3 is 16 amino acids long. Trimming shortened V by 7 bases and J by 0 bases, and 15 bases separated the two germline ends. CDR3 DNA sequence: TGTGCCAGCAAAGGGGGAGGGAGTTCGAACACCGGGGAGCTGTTTTTT. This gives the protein CASKGGGSSNTGELFF.

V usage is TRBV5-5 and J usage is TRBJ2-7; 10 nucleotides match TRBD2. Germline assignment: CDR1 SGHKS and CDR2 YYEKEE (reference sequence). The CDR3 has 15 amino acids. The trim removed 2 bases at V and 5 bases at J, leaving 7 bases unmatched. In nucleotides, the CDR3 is TGTGCCAGCAGCTTTCAGAGCGGGAGGGTGGACGAGCAGTACTTC. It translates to CASSFQSGRVDEQYF.

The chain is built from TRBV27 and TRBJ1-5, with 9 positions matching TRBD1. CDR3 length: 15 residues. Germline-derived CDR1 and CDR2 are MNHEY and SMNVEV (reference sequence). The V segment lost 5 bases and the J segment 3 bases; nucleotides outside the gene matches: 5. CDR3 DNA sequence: TGTGCCAGCAGTCTTCGGACAGGGGACAATCAGCCCCAGCATTTT. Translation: CASSLRTGDNQPQHF.

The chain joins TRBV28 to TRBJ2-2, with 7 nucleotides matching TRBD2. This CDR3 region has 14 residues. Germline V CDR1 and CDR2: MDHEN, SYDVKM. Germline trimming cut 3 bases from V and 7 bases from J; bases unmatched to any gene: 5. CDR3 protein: CASSFREAYGELFF. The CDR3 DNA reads TGTGCCAGCAGTTTTCGGGAGGCGTACGGGGAGCTGTTTTTT.

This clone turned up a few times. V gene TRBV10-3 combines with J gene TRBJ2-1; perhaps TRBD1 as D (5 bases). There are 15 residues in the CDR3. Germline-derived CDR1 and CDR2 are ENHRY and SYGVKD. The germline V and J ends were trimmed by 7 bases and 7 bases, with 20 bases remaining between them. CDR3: CAINLGGAGSNEQFF. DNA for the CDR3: TGTGCCATCAATCTGGGTGGGGCTGGATCAAATGAGCAGTTCTTC.

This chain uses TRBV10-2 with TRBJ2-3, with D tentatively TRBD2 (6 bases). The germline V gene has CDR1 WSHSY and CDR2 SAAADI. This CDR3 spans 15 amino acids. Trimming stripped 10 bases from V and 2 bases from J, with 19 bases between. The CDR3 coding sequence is TGCGCCACGACGAGGGAGGCTCGGAACACAGATACGCAGTATTTT. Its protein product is CATTREARNTDTQYF.

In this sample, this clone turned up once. This CDR3 is CASSGVQVNQPQHF. CDR3 DNA: TGTGCCAGCAGTGGGGTACAGGTCAATCAGCCCCAGCATTTT. The J gene is TRBJ1-5, the V gene TRBV2, with D possibly being TRBD1 (5 bases). Trimming pared 4 bases from V and 3 bases from J, leaving 10 bases between. The CDR3 has 14 amino acids. In germline, CDR1 is SNHLY, CDR2 FYNNEI.

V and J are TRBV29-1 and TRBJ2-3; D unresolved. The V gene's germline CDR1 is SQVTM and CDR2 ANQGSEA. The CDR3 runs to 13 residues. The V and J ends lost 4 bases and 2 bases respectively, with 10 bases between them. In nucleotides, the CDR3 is TGCAGCGTTGGAAACAGTCACACAGATACGCAGTATTTT. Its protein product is CSVGNSHTDTQYF.

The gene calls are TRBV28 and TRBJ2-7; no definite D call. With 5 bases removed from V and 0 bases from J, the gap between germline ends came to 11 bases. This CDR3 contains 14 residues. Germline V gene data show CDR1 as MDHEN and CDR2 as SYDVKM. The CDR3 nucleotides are TGTGCCAGCAGTACGATAGCTCCCTCCTACGAGCAGTACTTC. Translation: CASSTIAPSYEQYF.

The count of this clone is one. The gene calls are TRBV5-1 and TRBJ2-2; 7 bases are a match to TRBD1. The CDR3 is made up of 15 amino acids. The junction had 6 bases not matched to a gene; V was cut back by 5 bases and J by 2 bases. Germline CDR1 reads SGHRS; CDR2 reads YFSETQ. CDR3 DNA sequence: TGCGCCAGCAGTTCCGGGACAGACAACACCGGGGAGCTGTTTTTT. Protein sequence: CASSSGTDNTGELFF.

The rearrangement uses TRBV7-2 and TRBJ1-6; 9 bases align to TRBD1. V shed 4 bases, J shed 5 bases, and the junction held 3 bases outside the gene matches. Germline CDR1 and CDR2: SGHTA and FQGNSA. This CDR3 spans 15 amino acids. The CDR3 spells CASSSRTGDNSPLHF. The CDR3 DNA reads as TGTGCCAGCAGCTCAAGGACAGGGGATAATTCACCCCTCCACTTT.

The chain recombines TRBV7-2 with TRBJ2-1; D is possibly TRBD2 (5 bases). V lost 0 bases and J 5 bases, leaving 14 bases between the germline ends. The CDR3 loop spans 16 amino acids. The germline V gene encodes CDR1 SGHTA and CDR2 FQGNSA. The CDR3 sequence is CASSLASSGRHNEQFF. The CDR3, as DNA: TGTGCCAGCAGCTTAGCGTCGAGCGGCCGTCACAATGAGCAGTTCTTC.

In nucleotides, the CDR3 is TGCAGCGTTGCGCCCGCAGGGTACGAGCAGTACTTC. Its translation: CSVAPAGYEQYF. V and J are TRBV29-1 and TRBJ2-7; a possible D gene is TRBD1 (5 bases). Germline V CDR1 and CDR2: SQVTM, ANQGSEA. This CDR3 comprises 12 residues. V lost 4 bases and J 4 bases, leaving 11 bases between the germline ends.

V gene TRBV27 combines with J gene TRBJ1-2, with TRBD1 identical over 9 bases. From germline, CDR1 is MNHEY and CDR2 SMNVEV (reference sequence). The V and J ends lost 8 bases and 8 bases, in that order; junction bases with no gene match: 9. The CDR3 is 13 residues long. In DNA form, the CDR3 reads TGTGCCAGCGGCTTGGGACAGGGTGGAGGCTACACCTTC. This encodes CASGLGQGGGYTF.

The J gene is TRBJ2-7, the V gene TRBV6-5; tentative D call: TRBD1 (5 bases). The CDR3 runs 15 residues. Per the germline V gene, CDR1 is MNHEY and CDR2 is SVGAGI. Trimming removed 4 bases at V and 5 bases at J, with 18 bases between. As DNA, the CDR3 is TGTGCCAGCAGTTCCGGGCCAGGGTATGACGACGAGCAGTACTTC. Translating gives CASSSGPGYDDEQYF.

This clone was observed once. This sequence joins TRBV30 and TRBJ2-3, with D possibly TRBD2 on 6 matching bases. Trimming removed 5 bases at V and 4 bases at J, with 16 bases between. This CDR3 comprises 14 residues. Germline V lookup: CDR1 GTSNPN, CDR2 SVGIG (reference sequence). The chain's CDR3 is CAWEAGGRADTQYF. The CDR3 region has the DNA TGTGCCTGGGAGGCCGGGGGAAGGGCAGATACGCAGTATTTT. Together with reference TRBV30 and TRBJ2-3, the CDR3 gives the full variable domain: SQTIHQWPATLVQPVGSPLSLECTVEGTSNPNLYWYRQAAGRGLQLLFYSVGIGQISSEVPQNLSASRPQDRQFILSSKKLLLSDSGFYLCAWEAGGRADTQYFGPGTRLTVL.

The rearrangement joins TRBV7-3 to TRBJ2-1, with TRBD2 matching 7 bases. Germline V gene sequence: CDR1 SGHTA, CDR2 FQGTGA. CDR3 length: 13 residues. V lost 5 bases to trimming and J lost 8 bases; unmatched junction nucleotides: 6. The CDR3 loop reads CASSRDYADEQFF. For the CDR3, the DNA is TGTGCCAGCAGCCGGGACTATGCGGATGAGCAGTTCTTC.

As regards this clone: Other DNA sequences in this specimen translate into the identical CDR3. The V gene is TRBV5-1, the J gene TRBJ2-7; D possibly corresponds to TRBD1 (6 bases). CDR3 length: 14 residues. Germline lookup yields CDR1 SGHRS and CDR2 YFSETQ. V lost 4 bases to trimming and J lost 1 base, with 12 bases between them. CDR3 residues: CASSPQGISYEQYF. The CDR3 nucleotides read TGCGCCAGCAGCCCCCAGGGGATTTCCTACGAGCAGTACTTC.

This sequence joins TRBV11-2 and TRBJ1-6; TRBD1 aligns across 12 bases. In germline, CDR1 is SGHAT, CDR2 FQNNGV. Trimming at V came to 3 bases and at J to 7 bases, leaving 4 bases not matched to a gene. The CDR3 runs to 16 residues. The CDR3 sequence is CASSFPGQGANSPLHF. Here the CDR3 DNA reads TGTGCCAGCAGCTTTCCGGGACAGGGGGCGAATTCACCCCTCCACTTT.